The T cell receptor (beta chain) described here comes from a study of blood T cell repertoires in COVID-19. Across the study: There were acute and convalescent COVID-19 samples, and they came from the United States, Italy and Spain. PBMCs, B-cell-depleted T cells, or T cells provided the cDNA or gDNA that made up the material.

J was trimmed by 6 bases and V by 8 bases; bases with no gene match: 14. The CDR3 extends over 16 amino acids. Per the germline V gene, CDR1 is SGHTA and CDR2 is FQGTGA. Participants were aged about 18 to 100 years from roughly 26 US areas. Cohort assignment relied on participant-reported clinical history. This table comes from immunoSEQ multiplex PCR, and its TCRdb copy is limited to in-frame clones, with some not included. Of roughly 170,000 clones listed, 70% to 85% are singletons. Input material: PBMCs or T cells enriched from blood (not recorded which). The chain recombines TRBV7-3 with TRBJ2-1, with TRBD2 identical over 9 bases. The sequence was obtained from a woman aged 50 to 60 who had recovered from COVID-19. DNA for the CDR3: TGTGCCAGCGCGCCGGGTGTTCTAGCGGGGATCAATGAGCAGTTCTTC. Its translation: CASAPGVLAGINEQFF.